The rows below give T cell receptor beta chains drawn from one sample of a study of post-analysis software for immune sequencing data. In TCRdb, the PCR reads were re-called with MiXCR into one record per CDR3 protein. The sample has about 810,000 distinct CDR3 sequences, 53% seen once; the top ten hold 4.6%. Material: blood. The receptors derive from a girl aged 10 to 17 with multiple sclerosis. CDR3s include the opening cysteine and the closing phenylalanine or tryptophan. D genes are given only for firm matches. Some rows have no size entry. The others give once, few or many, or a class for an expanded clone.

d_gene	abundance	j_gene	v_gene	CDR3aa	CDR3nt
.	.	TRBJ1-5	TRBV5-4	CASSLEGATFNQPQHF	TGTGCCAGCAGCCTCGAAGGGGCCACCTTCAATCAGCCCCAGCATTTT
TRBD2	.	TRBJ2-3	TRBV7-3	CASSLTTGLAGVDTQYF	TGTGCCAGCAGCTTAACCACGGGACTAGCGGGAGTTGATACGCAGTATTTT
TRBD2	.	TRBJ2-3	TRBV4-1	CASSQDRIPTTPSGRRTDTQYF	TGCGCCAGCAGCCAAGACCGAATCCCTACCACCCCTAGCGGGAGACGCACAGATACGCAGTATTTT
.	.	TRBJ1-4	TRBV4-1	CASSQDITGSEEKLFF	TGCGCCAGCAGCCAAGATATAACGGGGTCGGAGGAAAAACTGTTTTTT
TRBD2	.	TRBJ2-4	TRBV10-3	CAISDSGTSGGGSYNEQYF	TGTGCCATCAGTGATTCCGGGACTAGCGGGGGGGGATCCTACAATGAGCAGTACTTC
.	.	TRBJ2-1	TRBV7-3	CASSLGPWGDEQFF	TGTGCCAGCAGCTTAGGTCCTTGGGGGGATGAGCAGTTCTTC
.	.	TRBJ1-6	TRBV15	CATSMTGLNSPLHF	TGTGCCACCAGCATGACGGGACTCAATTCACCCCTCCACTTT
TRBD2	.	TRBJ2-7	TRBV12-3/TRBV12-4	CASNRLAGGREEQYF	TGTGCCAGCAACCGACTAGCGGGAGGTCGCGAAGAGCAGTACTTC
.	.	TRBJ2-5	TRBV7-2	CASSLVRGGLGQETQYF	TGTGCCAGCAGCTTAGTGCGGGGTGGGCTGGGGCAAGAGACCCAGTACTTC
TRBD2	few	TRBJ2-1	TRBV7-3	CASSSEVAGLHNNEQFF	TGTGCCAGCAGTTCCGAGGTAGCGGGCCTACATAACAATGAGCAGTTCTTC
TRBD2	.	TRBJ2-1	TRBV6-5	CASSYGGGRVDEQFF	TGTGCCAGCAGTTACGGTGGCGGGAGGGTCGATGAGCAGTTCTTC
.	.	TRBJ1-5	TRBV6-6	CASSYYSSPQSNQPQHF	TGTGCCAGCAGTTACTACTCAAGCCCCCAGAGCAATCAGCCCCAGCATTTT
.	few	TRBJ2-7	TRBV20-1	CSARPGSESHEQYF	TGCAGTGCTAGACCGGGCTCCGAAAGCCACGAGCAGTACTTC
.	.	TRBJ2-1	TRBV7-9	CASSLVRIESALEQFF	TGTGCCAGCAGCTTAGTAAGAATTGAGTCGGCTTTAGAGCAGTTCTTC
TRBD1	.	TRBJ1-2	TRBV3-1	CASSQHGQAPYGYTF	TGTGCCAGCAGCCAACACGGACAGGCCCCCTATGGCTACACCTTC
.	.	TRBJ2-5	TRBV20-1	CSARPLAGIQYF	TGCAGTGCTAGACCCTTGGCGGGGATCCAGTACTTC
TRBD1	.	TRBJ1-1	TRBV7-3	CASSPRTGLGSRVMNTEAFF	TGTGCCAGCAGCCCCAGGACAGGGCTTGGGAGTAGGGTCATGAACACTGAAGCTTTCTTT
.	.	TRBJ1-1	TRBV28	CASSLWTGPNTEAFF	TGTGCCAGCAGTTTATGGACGGGCCCGAACACTGAAGCTTTCTTT
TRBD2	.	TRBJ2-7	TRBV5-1	CASSWTPRLAQSYEQYF	TGCGCCAGCAGCTGGACCCCGCGACTAGCACAGTCCTACGAGCAGTACTTC
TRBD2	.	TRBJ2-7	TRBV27	CASSLGLVGTYEQYF	TGTGCCAGCAGCCTGGGACTAGTCGGCACCTACGAGCAGTACTTC
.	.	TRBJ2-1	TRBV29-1	CSVGLALSSYNEQFF	TGCAGCGTTGGGTTAGCCCTAAGCTCCTACAATGAGCAGTTCTTC
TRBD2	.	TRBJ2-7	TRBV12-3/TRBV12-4	CASSPWGLAGGYEQYF	TGTGCCAGCAGTCCTTGGGGACTAGCGGGGGGATACGAGCAGTACTTC
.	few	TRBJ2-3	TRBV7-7	CASSSTGRTDTQYF	TGTGCTAGCAGCTCGACAGGGAGGACAGATACGCAGTATTTT
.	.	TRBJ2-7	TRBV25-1	CASSETDAYEQYF	TGTGCCAGCAGTGAGACAGACGCCTACGAGCAGTACTTC
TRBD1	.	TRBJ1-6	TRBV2	CASSEMETGISPLHF	TGTGCCAGCAGTGAAATGGAGACAGGGATCAGCCCCCTCCACTTT
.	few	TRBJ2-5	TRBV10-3	CATEKGPQETQYF	TGTGCCACCGAGAAGGGCCCTCAAGAGACCCAGTACTTC
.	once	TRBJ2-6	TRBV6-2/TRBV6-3	CASSSVGSGANVRTF	.
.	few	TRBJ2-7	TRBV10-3	CAISVDRYEQYF	TGTGCCATCAGTGTCGACAGGTACGAGCAGTACTTC
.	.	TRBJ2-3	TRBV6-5	CASRNRGATQYF	TGTGCCAGCAGAAACCGGGGGGCGACCCAGTATTTT
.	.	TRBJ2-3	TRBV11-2	CASSRIFPLFIGTASTDTQYF	TGTGCCAGCAGCCGCATTTTCCCCCTGTTTATAGGGACGGCTAGCACAGATACGCAGTATTTT
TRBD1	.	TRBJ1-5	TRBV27	CASRPDRERGNQPQHF	TGTGCCAGCAGGCCGGACAGGGAACGGGGCAATCAGCCCCAGCATTTT
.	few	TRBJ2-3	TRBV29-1	CSVSGRSTDTQYF	TGCAGCGTTAGCGGGCGCTCCACAGATACGCAGTATTTT
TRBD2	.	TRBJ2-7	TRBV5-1	CASSPRGTSGNGTYEQYF	TGCGCCAGCAGCCCAAGAGGGACTAGCGGGAACGGGACCTACGAGCAGTACTTC
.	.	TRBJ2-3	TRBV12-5	CASGLTPSVRGPLHSSTDAQYF	TGTGCTAGTGGTCTAACCCCGTCCGTGCGGGGTCCGCTCCACTCTAGCACAGATGCGCAGTATTTT
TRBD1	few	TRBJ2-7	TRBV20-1	CSASDRGLSYEQYF	TGCAGTGCTTCGGACAGGGGCCTCTCCTACGAGCAGTACTTC